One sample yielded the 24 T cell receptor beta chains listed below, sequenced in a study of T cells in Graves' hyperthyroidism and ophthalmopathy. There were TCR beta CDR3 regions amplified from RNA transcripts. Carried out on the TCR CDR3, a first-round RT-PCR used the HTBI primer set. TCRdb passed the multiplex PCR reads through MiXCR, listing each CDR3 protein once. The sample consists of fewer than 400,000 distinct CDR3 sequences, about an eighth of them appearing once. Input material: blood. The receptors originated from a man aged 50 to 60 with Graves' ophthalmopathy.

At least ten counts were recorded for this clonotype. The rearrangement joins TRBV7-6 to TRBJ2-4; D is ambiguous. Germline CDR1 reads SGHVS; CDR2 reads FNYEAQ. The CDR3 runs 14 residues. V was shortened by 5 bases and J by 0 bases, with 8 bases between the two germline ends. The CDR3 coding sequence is TGTGCCAGCAGCGAACAAATAGCCAAAAACATTCAGTACTTC. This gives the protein CASSEQIAKNIQYF.

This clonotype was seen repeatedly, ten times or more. CDR3 loop: CASVPSGRSAEQYF. The CDR3 nucleotides are TGTGCCAGCGTGCCTAGCGGGAGGTCGGCCGAGCAGTACTTC. V and J are TRBV2 and TRBJ2-7; 11 bases are a match to TRBD2. Germline V gene sequence: CDR1 SNHLY, CDR2 FYNNEI. With V trimmed by 8 bases and J by 6 bases, 9 bases remained unmatched. There are 14 residues in the CDR3.

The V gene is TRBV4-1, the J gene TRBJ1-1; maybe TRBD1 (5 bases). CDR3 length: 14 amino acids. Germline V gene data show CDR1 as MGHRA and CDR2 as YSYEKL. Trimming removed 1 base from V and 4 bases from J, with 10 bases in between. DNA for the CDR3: TGCGCCAGCAGCCAAGTTTGGGGGGGCACTGAAGCTTTCTTT. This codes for CASSQVWGGTEAFF.

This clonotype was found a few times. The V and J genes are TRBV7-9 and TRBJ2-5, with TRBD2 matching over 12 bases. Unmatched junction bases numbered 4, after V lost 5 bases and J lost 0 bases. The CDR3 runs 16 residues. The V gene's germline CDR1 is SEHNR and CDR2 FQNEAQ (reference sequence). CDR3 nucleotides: TGTGCCAGCAGCCCAACTAGCGGGAGGTACCAAGAGACCCAGTACTTC. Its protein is CASSPTSGRYQETQYF.

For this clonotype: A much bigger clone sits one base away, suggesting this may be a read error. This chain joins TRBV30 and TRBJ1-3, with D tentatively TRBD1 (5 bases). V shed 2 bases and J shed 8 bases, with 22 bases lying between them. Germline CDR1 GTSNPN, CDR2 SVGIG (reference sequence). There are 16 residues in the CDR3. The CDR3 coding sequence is TGTGCCTGGAGTATTTGGGGCAGCAGAAATGGTGACACCATATATTTT. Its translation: CAWSIWGSRNGDTIYF.

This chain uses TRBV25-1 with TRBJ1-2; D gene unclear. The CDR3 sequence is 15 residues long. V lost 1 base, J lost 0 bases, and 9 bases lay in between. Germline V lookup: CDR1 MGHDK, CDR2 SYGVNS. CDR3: CASSESGTSNYGYTF. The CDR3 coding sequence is TGTGCCAGCAGTGAATCTGGCACTTCTAACTATGGCTACACCTTC.

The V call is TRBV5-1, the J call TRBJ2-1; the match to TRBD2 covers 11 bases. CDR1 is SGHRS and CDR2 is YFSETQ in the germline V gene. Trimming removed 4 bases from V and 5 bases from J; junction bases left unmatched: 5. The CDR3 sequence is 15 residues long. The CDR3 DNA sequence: TGCGCCAGCAGCCCCGTAGCGGGAGGGGACAATGAGCAGTTCTTC. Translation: CASSPVAGGDNEQFF. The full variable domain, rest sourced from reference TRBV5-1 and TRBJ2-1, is KAGVTQTPRYLIKTRGQQVTLSCSPISGHRSVSWYQQTPGQGLQFLFEYFSETQRNKGNFPGRFSGRQFSNSRSEMNVSTLELGDSALYLCASSPVAGGDNEQFFGPGTRLTVL.

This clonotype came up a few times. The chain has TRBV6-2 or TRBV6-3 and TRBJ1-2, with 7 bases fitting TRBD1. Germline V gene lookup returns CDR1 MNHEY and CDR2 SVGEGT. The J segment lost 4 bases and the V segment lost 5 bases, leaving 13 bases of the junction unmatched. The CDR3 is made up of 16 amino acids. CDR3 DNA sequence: TGTGCCAGCAGTCGAGAACCGGGACAGCAGACCTATGGCTACACCTTC. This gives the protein CASSREPGQQTYGYTF.

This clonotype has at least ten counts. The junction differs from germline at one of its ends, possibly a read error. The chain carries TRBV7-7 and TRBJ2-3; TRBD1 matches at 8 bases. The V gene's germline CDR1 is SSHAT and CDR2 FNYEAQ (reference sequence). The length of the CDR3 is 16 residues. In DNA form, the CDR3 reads TGTGCTAGCAGCCCGACCGGACAGGGTAGCACAGATACGCAGTATTTT. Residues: CASSPTGQGSTDTQYF.

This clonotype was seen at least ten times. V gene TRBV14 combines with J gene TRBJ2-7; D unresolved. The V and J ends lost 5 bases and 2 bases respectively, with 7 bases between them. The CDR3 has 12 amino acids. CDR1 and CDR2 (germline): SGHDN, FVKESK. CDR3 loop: CASSRDTYEQYF. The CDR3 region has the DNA TGTGCCAGCAGCAGGGATACCTACGAGCAGTACTTC.

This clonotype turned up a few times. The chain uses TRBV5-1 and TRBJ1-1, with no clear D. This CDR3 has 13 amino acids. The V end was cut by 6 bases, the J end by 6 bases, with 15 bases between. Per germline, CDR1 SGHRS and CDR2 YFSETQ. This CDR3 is CASKLFVDSEAFF. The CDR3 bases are TGCGCCAGCAAGTTGTTTGTGGACTCTGAAGCTTTCTTT.

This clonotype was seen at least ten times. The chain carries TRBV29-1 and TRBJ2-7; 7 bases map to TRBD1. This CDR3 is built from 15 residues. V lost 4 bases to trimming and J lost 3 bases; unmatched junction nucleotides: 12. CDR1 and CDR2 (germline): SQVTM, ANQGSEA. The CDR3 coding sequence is TGCAGCGTTGCGGGGACAGCTCGTTTTGACTACGAGCAGTACTTC. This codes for CSVAGTARFDYEQYF.

This CDR3 is CASSFLRLAGGPPDTQYF. In DNA form, the CDR3 reads TGTGCCAGCAGCTTCCTCAGACTAGCGGGAGGGCCCCCAGATACGCAGTATTTT. The rearrangement links TRBV3-1 to TRBJ2-3; TRBD2 matches 14 bases. The CDR3 sequence is 18 residues long. Germline CDR1 LGHDT, CDR2 YNNKEL (reference sequence). The trim removed 5 bases at V and 4 bases at J, leaving 11 bases unmatched.

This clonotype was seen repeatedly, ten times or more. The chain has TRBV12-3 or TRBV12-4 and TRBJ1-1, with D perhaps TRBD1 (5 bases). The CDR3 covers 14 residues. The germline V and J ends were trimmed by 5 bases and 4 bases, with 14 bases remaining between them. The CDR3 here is CASSPDGAGTEAFF. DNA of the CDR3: TGTGCCAGCAGTCCCGACGGGGCCGGCACTGAAGCTTTCTTT.

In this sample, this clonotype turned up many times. CDR3 coding DNA: TGCAGTGCTAAGACCGTAGGATACAATGAGCAGTTCTTC. Its translation: CSAKTVGYNEQFF. The chain uses TRBV20-1 and TRBJ2-1; no firm D call. Trimming cost V 4 bases and J 4 bases, with 11 bases left between them. Germline V CDR1 and CDR2: DFQATT, SNEGSKA (reference sequence). The CDR3 loop spans 13 amino acids.

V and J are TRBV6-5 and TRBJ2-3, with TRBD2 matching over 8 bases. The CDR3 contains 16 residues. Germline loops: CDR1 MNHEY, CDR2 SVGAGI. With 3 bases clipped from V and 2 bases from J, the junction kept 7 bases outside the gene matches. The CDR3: CASSYRLATSTDTQYF. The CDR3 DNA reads TGTGCCAGCAGTTATCGACTAGCGACATCCACAGATACGCAGTATTTT.

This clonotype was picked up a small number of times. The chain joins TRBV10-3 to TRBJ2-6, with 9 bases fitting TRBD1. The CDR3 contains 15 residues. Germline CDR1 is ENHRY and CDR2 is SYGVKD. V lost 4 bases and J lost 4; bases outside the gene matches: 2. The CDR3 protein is CAISGDRAGANVLTF. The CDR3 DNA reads TGTGCCATCAGTGGGGACAGGGCCGGGGCCAACGTCCTGACTTTC.

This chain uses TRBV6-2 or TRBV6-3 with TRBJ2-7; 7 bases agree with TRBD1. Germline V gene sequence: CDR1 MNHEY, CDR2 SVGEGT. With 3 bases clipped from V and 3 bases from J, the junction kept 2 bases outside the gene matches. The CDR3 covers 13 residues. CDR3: CASSYTGVYEQYF. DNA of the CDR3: TGTGCCAGCAGTTATACAGGGGTCTACGAGCAGTACTTC.

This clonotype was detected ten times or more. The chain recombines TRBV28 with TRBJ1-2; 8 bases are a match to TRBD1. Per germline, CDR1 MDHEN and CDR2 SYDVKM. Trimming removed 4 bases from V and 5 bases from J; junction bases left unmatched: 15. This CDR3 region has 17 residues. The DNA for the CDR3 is TGTGCCAGCAGTTCCCGAACTGGACAGGGCGTTATGTATGGCTACACCTTC. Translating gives CASSSRTGQGVMYGYTF.

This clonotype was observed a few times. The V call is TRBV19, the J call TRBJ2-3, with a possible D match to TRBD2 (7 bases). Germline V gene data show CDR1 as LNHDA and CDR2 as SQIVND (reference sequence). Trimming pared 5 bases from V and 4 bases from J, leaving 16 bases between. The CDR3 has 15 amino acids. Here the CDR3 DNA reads TGTGCCAGTAGTGGGGGCCGGGAGGTACCAGATACGCAGTATTTT. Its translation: CASSGGREVPDTQYF.

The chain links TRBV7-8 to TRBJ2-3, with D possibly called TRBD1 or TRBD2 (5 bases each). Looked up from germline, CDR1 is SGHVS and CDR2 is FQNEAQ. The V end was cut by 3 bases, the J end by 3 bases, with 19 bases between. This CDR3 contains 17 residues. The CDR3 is CASSFYRDPKTTDTQYF. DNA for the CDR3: TGTGCCAGCAGCTTTTACCGGGACCCTAAAACAACAGATACGCAGTATTTT.

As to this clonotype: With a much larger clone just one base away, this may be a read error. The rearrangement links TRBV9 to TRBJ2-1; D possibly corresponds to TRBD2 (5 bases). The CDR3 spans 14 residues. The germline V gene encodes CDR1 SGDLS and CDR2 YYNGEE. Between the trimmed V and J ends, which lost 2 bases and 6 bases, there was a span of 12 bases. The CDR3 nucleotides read TGTGCCAGCAGCGTGAACCCGGGATCCAATGAGCAGTTCTTC. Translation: CASSVNPGSNEQFF.

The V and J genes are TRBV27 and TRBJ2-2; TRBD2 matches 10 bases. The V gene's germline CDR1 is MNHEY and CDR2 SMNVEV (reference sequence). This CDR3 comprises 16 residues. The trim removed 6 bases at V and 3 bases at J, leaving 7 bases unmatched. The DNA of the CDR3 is TGTGCCAGCAGCCGACGGACTAGCGGATACACCGGGGAGCTGTTTTTT. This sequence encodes CASSRRTSGYTGELFF.

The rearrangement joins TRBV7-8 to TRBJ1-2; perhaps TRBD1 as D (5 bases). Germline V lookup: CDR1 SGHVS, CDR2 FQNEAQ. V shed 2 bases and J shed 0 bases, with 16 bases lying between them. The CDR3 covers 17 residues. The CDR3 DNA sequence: TGTGCCAGCAGCTTATCGGCAGGGCGCAATACTAACTATGGCTACACCTTC. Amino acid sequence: CASSLSAGRNTNYGYTF.